This is a list of T cell receptor beta chains from one sample in a study of cytotoxic CD8 clonotypes in ibrutinib-treated CLL. Sequenced by immunoSEQ multiplex PCR; TCRdb stores in-frame clones only, minus some. The table has about 63,000 clones, approximately 62% seen once. This specimen consisted of PBMCs, obtained after 12 months of ibrutinib treatment. Receptor source: a human donor with chronic lymphocytic leukemia. Both conserved end residues are part of each CDR3. A D gene is named only where the DNA matches it firmly. Clone sizes are given selectively: once, few, many, or a class where the clone is expanded.

J: TRBJ2-7
V: TRBV27
size: -
D: -
DNA: TGTGCCAGCAGTGAGGGGACGGGCCTATCGATCGGAAGGTCCTACGAGCAGTACTTC
CDR3: CASSEGTGLSIGRSYEQYF

J: TRBJ1-2
V: TRBV9
size: -
D: -
DNA: TGTGCCAGCAGCGTAGGCATTGCTAACTATGGCTACACCTTC
CDR3: CASSVGIANYGYTF

J: TRBJ1-1
V: TRBV4-2
size: -
D: -
DNA: TGTGCCAGCAGCCAGCTAGGAGGGGAGGGGACTGAAGCTTTCTTT
CDR3: CASSQLGGEGTEAFF

J: TRBJ1-2
V: TRBV19
size: many
D: TRBD1
DNA: TGTGCCAGTAGTCCTCCCGGACAGGGGAACTATGGCTACACCTTC
CDR3: CASSPPGQGNYGYTF

J: TRBJ2-1
V: TRBV27
size: -
D: -
DNA: TGTGCCAGCAGAACGGACAGTAAGGATGAGCAGTTCTTC
CDR3: CASRTDSKDEQFF

J: TRBJ1-4
V: TRBV28
size: once
D: -
DNA: TGTGCCAGCAGGCCAGGGATACCTAATGAAAAACTGTTTTTT
CDR3: CASRPGIPNEKLFF

J: TRBJ1-3
V: TRBV6-1
size: -
D: -
DNA: TGTGCCAGCAGTGAAGCTGGACCGGGGGGCCTGGGAGGAAACACCATATATTTT
CDR3: CASSEAGPGGLGGNTIYF

J: TRBJ2-1
V: TRBV10-3
size: once
D: -
DNA: TGTGCCATCAGATCAGACAGGATAGGTAATGAGCAGTTCTTC
CDR3: CAIRSDRIGNEQFF

J: TRBJ1-1
V: TRBV7-8
size: -
D: -
DNA: TGTGCCAGCAGCTTCCCGGGGCCCACTGAAGCTTTCTTT
CDR3: CASSFPGPTEAFF

J: TRBJ2-1
V: TRBV7-9
size: -
D: TRBD1
DNA: TGTGCCAGCAGCTCTCCGGGACAGGTAGACAATGAGCAGTTCTTC
CDR3: CASSSPGQVDNEQFF

J: TRBJ2-3
V: TRBV6-6
size: -
D: -
DNA: TGTGCCAGCAGTTACGGGGGGCGTACGCAGTATTTT
CDR3: CASSYGGRTQYF

J: TRBJ2-3
V: TRBV11-2
size: -
D: -
DNA: TGTGCCAGCAGCTTAGTTGGAGGTTTGGCTACGCAGTATTTT
CDR3: CASSLVGGLATQYF

J: TRBJ1-5
V: TRBV2
size: -
D: -
DNA: TGTGCCAGCAGCGATGAACAGGGCGGCAATCAGCCCCAGCATTTT
CDR3: CASSDEQGGNQPQHF

J: TRBJ2-7
V: TRBV10-3
size: -
D: -
DNA: TGTGCCATCAGTTTGGGTCAGGGATCATCCTACGAGCAGTACTTC
CDR3: CAISLGQGSSYEQYF

J: TRBJ2-2
V: TRBV7-9
size: medium-sized
D: -
DNA: TGTGCCAGCAGCCACGGACAGAACACCGGGGAGCTGTTTTTT
CDR3: CASSHGQNTGELFF

J: TRBJ2-5
V: TRBV5-1
size: -
D: -
DNA: TGCGCCAGCAGCTTGGGCGGGCAAGAGACCCAGTACTTC
CDR3: CASSLGGQETQYF

J: TRBJ2-7
V: TRBV5-1
size: -
D: -
DNA: TGCGCCAGCAGGTACTTACCGGGATCGTCCTACGAGCAGTACTTC
CDR3: CASRYLPGSSYEQYF

J: TRBJ2-7
V: TRBV7-6
size: -
D: -
DNA: TGTGCCGCAGGTGGCGGGGATTCCTACGAGCAGTACTTC
CDR3: CAAGGGDSYEQYF

J: TRBJ2-2
V: TRBV7-7
size: many
D: TRBD2
DNA: TGTGCCAGCAGCTTAGAGCAGGGAGGGACTAGCGGACACACCGGGGAGCTGTTTTTT
CDR3: CASSLEQGGTSGHTGELFF